The 19 T cell receptor beta chains below were found in one sample sequenced in a study of blood T cell repertoires in COVID-19. TCRdb's copy holds only in-frame clones and misses some; the assay was immunoSEQ multiplex PCR. The sample has under 300,000 clones; approximately 90% are singletons. The sequencing sample was made of peripheral blood. Source of these receptors: a woman aged 40 to 50 who had recovered from COVID-19.

V and J are TRBV9 and TRBJ1-3; TRBD1 matches 7 bases. Germline V gene sequence: CDR1 SGDLS, CDR2 YYNGEE. The CDR3 has 17 residues. V shed 0 bases and J 4 bases; nucleotides not matched to a gene: 10. The CDR3 here is CASSVAGAAGGGNTIYF. The DNA for the CDR3 is TGTGCCAGCAGCGTAGCAGGCGCGGCAGGGGGAGGAAACACCATATATTTT. Full variable domain (missing parts from reference TRBV9 and TRBJ1-3): DSGVTQTPKHLITATGQRVTLRCSPRSGDLSVYWYQQSLDQGLQFLIQYYNGEERAKGNILERFSAQQFPDLHSELNLSSLELGDSALYFCASSVAGAAGGGNTIYFGEGSWLTVV.

This rearrangement joins TRBV7-3 to TRBJ1-6; D unclear. CDR3 size: 15 residues. CDR1 is SGHTA, CDR2 FQGTGA, per germline. V lost 4 bases and J lost 0, with 7 bases in between. The CDR3: CASSYTDSYNSPLHF. CDR3 nucleotides: TGTGCCAGCAGCTACACCGACTCCTATAATTCACCCCTCCACTTT.

The chain is built from TRBV6-2 or TRBV6-3 and TRBJ2-3; D not resolved. The V end lost 2 bases, the J end lost 6 bases, and 12 bases lay between the germline ends. Germline CDR1 reads MNHEY; CDR2 reads SVGEGT. This CDR3 has 14 residues. The CDR3 sequence: CASSYPAVGDTQYF. In DNA, the CDR3 is TGTGCCAGCAGTTACCCGGCCGTCGGGGATACGCAGTATTTT.

This chain links TRBV10-3 with TRBJ2-3, with 9 bases matching TRBD2. Germline CDR1 and CDR2: ENHRY and SYGVKD. V shed 0 bases, J shed 1 base, and the junction held 5 bases outside the gene matches. This CDR3 is 17 amino acids long. CDR3 DNA: TGTGCCATCAGTGAGTCCCGGCTAGCGGGGCGCACAGATACGCAGTATTTT. Its protein product is CAISESRLAGRTDTQYF.

The genes are TRBV28 and TRBJ1-5; D not certain. Germline CDR1 and CDR2: MDHEN and SYDVKM. The CDR3 sequence is 15 residues long. V dropped 2 bases and J dropped 0 bases, with 8 bases sitting between them. CDR3 nucleotide sequence: TGTGCCAGCAGTTTAGTCCGTGTTAGCAATCAGCCCCAGCATTTT. Protein: CASSLVRVSNQPQHF.

In its sample, this clone was seen once. The chain recombines TRBV5-5 with TRBJ1-2; D is ambiguous. Between the trimmed V and J ends, which lost 0 bases and 1 base, there was a span of 10 bases. CDR3 length equals 15 residues. Per the germline V gene, CDR1 is SGHKS and CDR2 is YYEKEE (reference sequence). Written as DNA, the CDR3 is TGTGCCAGCAGCTTGGCAGGAACCCATAACTATGGCTACACCTTC. This translates into CASSLAGTHNYGYTF.

The J gene is TRBJ1-5, the V gene TRBV6-5, with D perhaps matching TRBD1 (5 bases). V dropped 6 bases and J dropped 0 bases, with 12 bases sitting between them. The CDR3 is made up of 15 amino acids. Germline V CDR1 and CDR2: MNHEY, SVGAGI. The CDR3 DNA sequence: TGTGCCAGCAGGGGGGGTGGCCATAGCAATCAGCCCCAGCATTTT. Its translation: CASRGGGHSNQPQHF.

The gene calls are TRBV4-2 and TRBJ2-2, with 16 bases lining up with TRBD2. The germline V gene encodes CDR1 LGHNA and CDR2 YNFKEQ. V dropped 5 bases and J dropped 0; count of bases not matched to a gene: 0. The CDR3 covers 17 residues. CDR3 sequence reads: CASSGTSGRANTGELFF. Here the CDR3 DNA reads TGTGCCAGCAGCGGGACTAGCGGGAGGGCGAACACCGGGGAGCTGTTTTTT.

This clone was seen ten or more times. The J gene is TRBJ1-4, the V gene TRBV19, with 7 positions matching TRBD1. V lost 8 bases, J lost 3 bases, and 9 bases stayed unmatched. The germline gives CDR1 LNHDA, CDR2 SQIVND (reference sequence). The CDR3 is made up of 15 amino acids. The CDR3 sequence: CASGGLTGANEKLFF. The CDR3 DNA sequence: TGTGCCAGTGGGGGCCTTACAGGGGCTAATGAAAAACTGTTTTTT. Full variable domain (rest looked up from reference TRBV19 and TRBJ1-4): DGGITQSPKYLFRKEGQNVTLSCEQNLNHDAMYWYRQDPGQGLRLIYYSQIVNDFQKGDIAEGYSVSREKKESFPLTVTSAQKNPTAFYLCASGGLTGANEKLFFGSGTQLSVL.

The rearrangement uses TRBV5-5 and TRBJ1-5, with D hard to call. Trimming stripped 1 base from V and 7 bases from J, with 6 bases between. The CDR3 extends over 12 amino acids. Germline assignment: CDR1 SGHKS and CDR2 YYEKEE (reference sequence). DNA for the CDR3: TGTGCCAGCAGCTTGCCCGGGCAGCCCCAGCATTTT. Residues: CASSLPGQPQHF.

The gene calls are TRBV2 and TRBJ1-5; 10 bases are a match to TRBD1. CDR1 and CDR2 from the germline V gene are SNHLY and FYNNEI. The CDR3 sequence is 16 residues long. J lost 0 bases, V lost 8 bases, and 7 bases had no gene match. The CDR3 DNA sequence: TGTGCCAGCGGGGGACAGGGGATTTATAGCAATCAGCCCCAGCATTTT. Residues: CASGGQGIYSNQPQHF.

This clone was counted only a few times. V and J are TRBV7-9 and TRBJ1-3; maybe TRBD1 (5 bases). Germline CDR1 reads SEHNR; CDR2 reads FQNEAQ (reference sequence). The CDR3 length is 14 residues. Trimming cost V 3 bases and J 2 bases, with 8 bases left between them. The CDR3 is CASSLVGAGNTIYF. The CDR3 nucleotides read TGTGCCAGCAGCTTGGTAGGGGCTGGAAACACCATATATTTT. The variable domain in full, completed from reference TRBV7-9 and TRBJ1-3, reads DTGVSQNPRHKITKRGQNVTFRCDPISEHNRLYWYRQTLGQGPEFLTYFQNEAQLEKSRLLSDRFSAERPKGSFSTLEIQRTEQGDSAMYLCASSLVGAGNTIYFGEGSWLTVV.

The V gene is TRBV30, the J gene TRBJ1-4; tentative D call: TRBD1 (5 bases). V was clipped by 3 bases and J by 8 bases, with 16 bases between them. The germline V gene has CDR1 GTSNPN and CDR2 SVGIG (reference sequence). The CDR3 spans 14 residues. CDR3: CAWRTGSQGEKLFF. CDR3 nucleotide sequence: TGTGCCTGGAGGACCGGGTCCCAGGGCGAAAAACTGTTTTTT.

This sequence joins TRBV19 and TRBJ2-7; no reliable D call. Germline V lookup: CDR1 LNHDA, CDR2 SQIVND (reference sequence). This CDR3 has 15 residues. Trimming stripped 1 base from V and 0 bases from J, with 10 bases between. CDR3 sequence (DNA): TGTGCCAGTAGTATAGGCCACAGAAGCTCCTACGAGCAGTACTTC. Translating gives CASSIGHRSSYEQYF. The whole variable domain, filled in from reference TRBV19 and TRBJ2-7, reads DGGITQSPKYLFRKEGQNVTLSCEQNLNHDAMYWYRQDPGQGLRLIYYSQIVNDFQKGDIAEGYSVSREKKESFPLTVTSAQKNPTAFYLCASSIGHRSSYEQYFGPGTRLTVT.

This chain joins TRBV4-2 and TRBJ2-1; 7 bases map to TRBD2. Germline V CDR1 and CDR2: LGHNA, YNFKEQ. V was pared by 1 base and J by 3 bases, with 6 bases of the junction left unmatched. This CDR3 region has 16 residues. The CDR3 protein is CASSQVSSGDYNEQFF. The CDR3 coding sequence is TGTGCCAGCAGCCAAGTTTCCAGCGGGGACTACAATGAGCAGTTCTTC.

About this clone itself: One end of the junction does not line up with germline, which may come from a read error. The V call is TRBV7-8, the J call TRBJ1-2; D might be TRBD1 (6 bases). The CDR3 spans 14 residues. CDR1 is SGHVS and CDR2 is FQNEAQ in the germline V gene. CDR3 nucleotides: TGTGCCAGCAGCTCAAACAGGGCCGGCTATGGTTACACCTTC. As protein: CASSSNRAGYGYTF.

V and J are TRBV4-2 and TRBJ2-2; the D is unclear. Between the trimmed V and J ends, which lost 5 bases and 4 bases, there was a span of 8 bases. The CDR3 contains 13 residues. Germline V lookup: CDR1 LGHNA, CDR2 YNFKEQ. CDR3 loop: CASSSPSTGELFF. The CDR3 DNA reads as TGTGCCAGCAGCTCCCCCAGCACCGGGGAGCTGTTTTTT.

The J gene is TRBJ2-1, the V gene TRBV3-1 (or the pseudogene TRBV3-2); TRBD2 matches at 7 bases. CDR3 length: 16 residues. Germline CDR1 and CDR2: LGHDT and YNNKEL (reference sequence). Germline trimming cut 4 bases from V and 6 bases from J; bases unmatched to any gene: 12. The CDR3 nucleotides read TGTGCCAGCAGCCTACGAGGACTAGTGGGGGGCAATGAGCAGTTCTTC. It translates to CASSLRGLVGGNEQFF.

This rearrangement joins TRBV27 to TRBJ2-7; D possibly corresponds to TRBD2 (6 bases). This CDR3 spans 15 amino acids. Looked up from germline, CDR1 is MNHEY and CDR2 is SMNVEV (reference sequence). V was clipped by 2 bases and J by 3 bases, with 14 bases between them. The CDR3 DNA is TGTGCCAGCAGTTTAGTCGGGAGCTGGGGCTACGAGCAGTACTTC. Translation: CASSLVGSWGYEQYF.